This is a list of T cell receptor beta chains from one sample in a study of T cells in Graves' hyperthyroidism and ophthalmopathy. TCRdb analysed the multiplex PCR reads with MiXCR anew, one entry per CDR3 protein. The sample contains almost 600,000 distinct CDR3 sequences, more than 45% of which appear only once. Specimen: peripheral blood or thyroid tissue (not recorded which). These receptors all come from a woman between 18 and 30 years old with Graves' hyperthyroidism. Both conserved end residues are part of each CDR3. The order of the fields is clone size, V gene, J gene, D gene, CDR3 protein. A D gene is named only where the DNA matches it firmly. Only some rows state a clone size, as once, few, many or a class for expanded clones.

>few|TRBV20-1|-|TRBD2
CSARDRTSGTDTQYF
>-|TRBV12-3/TRBV12-4|TRBJ1-3|-
CASSLGSSGNTMYF
>-|TRBV7-8|TRBJ1-1|-
CASSQPGLNTEAFF
>many|TRBV13|TRBJ1-6|-
CASSSQSSYNSPLHF
>-|TRBV19|TRBJ2-3|TRBD2
CASSILAGFADTQYF
>few|TRBV21-1|TRBJ1-2|-
CASSTSNYGYTF
>-|TRBV10-3|TRBJ2-7|-
CAISEAGEASGHYF
>few|TRBV7-2|TRBJ2-3|-
CASSLVFGGSTDTQYF
>-|TRBV7-3|TRBJ2-5|-
CASSYTGRAGVETQYF
>-|TRBV20-1|TRBJ1-4|-
CSARPFESQEKLFF
>-|TRBV6-5|TRBJ2-3|-
CASSEADGGGSTDTQYF
>many|TRBV4-1|TRBJ2-5|-
CASSQDSQGYQETQYF
>few|TRBV2|TRBJ2-1|TRBD2
CASEGLAGLQFF
>many|TRBV29-1|TRBJ2-5|TRBD1
CSVGQGNLETQYF
>many|TRBV7-8|TRBJ2-7|TRBD1
CASSLDRGREEQYF
>many|TRBV6-6|TRBJ2-2|TRBD2
CASSYYSGTSRNTGELFF
>-|TRBV10-3|TRBJ2-7|TRBD2
CASLPLAGAHEQYF
>few|TRBV3-1|TRBJ2-7|TRBD2
CASSQGRESREQYF
>many|TRBV5-4|TRBJ1-6|-
CASSSTREGNSPLHF
>-|TRBV7-3|TRBJ2-5|-
CASSSGTLGNEQYF
>many|TRBV7-2|TRBJ2-2|-
CASTSTPNTGELFF
>-|TRBV5-1|TRBJ1-1|-
CASNSLGLAGAFF